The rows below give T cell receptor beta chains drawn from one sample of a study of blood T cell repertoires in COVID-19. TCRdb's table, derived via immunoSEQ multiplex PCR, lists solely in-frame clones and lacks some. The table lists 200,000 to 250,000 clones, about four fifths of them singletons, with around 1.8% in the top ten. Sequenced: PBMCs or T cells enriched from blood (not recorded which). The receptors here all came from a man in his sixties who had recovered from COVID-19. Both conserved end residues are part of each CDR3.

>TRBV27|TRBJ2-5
CASSLSWTNQETQYF
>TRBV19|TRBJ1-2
CASSRGTGGNFNYGYTF
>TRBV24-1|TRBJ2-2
CATGGRLNTGELFF
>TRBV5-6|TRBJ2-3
CASSGSSGGTLDTQYF
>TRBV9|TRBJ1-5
CASSPGTASGGNQPQHF
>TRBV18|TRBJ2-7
CASSPGSYEQYF
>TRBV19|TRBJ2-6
CASSMGAGTGANVLTF
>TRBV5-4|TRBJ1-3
CASSLAPTGGPGGNTIYF
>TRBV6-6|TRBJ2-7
CASSSGHYEQYF
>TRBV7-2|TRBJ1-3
CASSPPGGRGNTIYF
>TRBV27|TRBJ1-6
CASSTRDAGSYNSPLHF
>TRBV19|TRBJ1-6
CASINRANETPLHF
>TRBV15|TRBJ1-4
CATSRRGFATNEKLFF
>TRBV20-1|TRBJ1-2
CSASTARGYGYTF
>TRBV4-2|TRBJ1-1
CASSQDELGGDEAFF
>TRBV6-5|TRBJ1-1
CASSTTGEYTEAFF
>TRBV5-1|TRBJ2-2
CASSLRGQGVTGELFF
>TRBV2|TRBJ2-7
CASSEAGDFHYEQYF
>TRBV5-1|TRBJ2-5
CASSKTTPGETQYF
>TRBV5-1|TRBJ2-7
CASSLEGTPLYEQYF
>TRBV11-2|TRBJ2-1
CASSLDLGQGAHNEQFF
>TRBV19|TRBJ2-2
CASTPTGWQGGTGELFF
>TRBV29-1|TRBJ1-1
CSVKGATEAFF
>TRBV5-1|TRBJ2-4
CASSYTGGAKNIQYF
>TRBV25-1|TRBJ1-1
CASSAEVNTEAFF
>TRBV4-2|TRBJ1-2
CASSQEGANYGYTF
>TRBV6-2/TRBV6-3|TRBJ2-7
CASSQQGHEQYF
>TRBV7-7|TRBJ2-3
CASSSGLGLDTQYF
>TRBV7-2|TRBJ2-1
CASSLTGGPYEQFF